These 22 T cell receptor beta chains came from one sample sequenced in a study of CD8 T cells in ankylosing spondylitis. These receptors are not linked to any known antigen. Study findings and constraints: A TCR beta motif of eight highly homologous variants appeared characteristic of ankylosing spondylitis blood.

TCRdb reprocessed the 5' RACE reads via MiXCR and lists one record per CDR3 protein. Of around 440,000 distinct CDR3 sequences listed, 15% to 20% are singletons. What was sequenced was blood, either unsorted or a sorted T cell fraction (not recorded which). The receptors were sampled from a male donor with ankylosing spondylitis.

CDR3 in amino acids: CAISNGVGGEQYF. DNA for the CDR3: TGTGCCATCAGTAACGGGGTCGGGGGCGAGCAGTACTTC. The chain joins TRBV10-3 to TRBJ2-7; D possibly corresponds to TRBD2 (6 bases). The CDR3 has 13 residues. Germline loops: CDR1 ENHRY, CDR2 SYGVKD. V was trimmed by 5 bases and J by 6 bases, leaving 14 bases between them.

The chain carries TRBV7-2 and TRBJ2-1, with TRBD1 identical over 11 bases. V trimming: 5 bases; J trimming: 9 bases; junction bases outside the gene matches: 6. CDR1 is SGHTA, CDR2 FQGNSA, per germline. The CDR3 has 14 amino acids. This CDR3 is CASSRTGGASEQFF. The CDR3, as DNA: TGTGCCAGCAGCCGGACAGGGGGCGCGAGTGAGCAGTTCTTC.

The chain couples TRBV5-5 to TRBJ2-2; D perhaps matches TRBD1 (6 bases). Germline loops: CDR1 SGHKS, CDR2 YYEKEE (reference sequence). The length of the CDR3 is 16 residues. V lost 4 bases to trimming and J lost 3 bases, with 16 bases between them. The CDR3 sequence is CASSRDPQGYTGELFF. The CDR3 region has the DNA TGTGCCAGCAGCCGGGATCCACAGGGATACACCGGGGAGCTGTTTTTT.

This clonotype appeared a few times. The chain joins TRBV12-3 or TRBV12-4 to TRBJ2-1; 10 nucleotides match TRBD2. This CDR3 is built from 15 residues. With V trimmed by 3 bases and J by 5 bases, 4 bases remained unmatched. The CDR3 sequence: CASSFSTSGDNEQFF. The CDR3 DNA reads TGTGCCAGCAGTTTCTCAACTAGCGGGGACAATGAGCAGTTCTTC.

The V call is TRBV5-1, the J call TRBJ2-3, with a tentative D call TRBD2 (6 bases). Trimming left V 0 bases short and J 3 bases short, with 23 bases between. Germline CDR1 and CDR2: SGHRS and YFSETQ. The CDR3 totals 19 residues. Here the CDR3 DNA reads TGCGCCAGCAGCTTGGATCCGGGGAAGTGGGGGGTTGGAACAGATACGCAGTATTTT. It encodes CASSLDPGKWGVGTDTQYF.

This chain connects TRBV9 to TRBJ2-1, with a weak D call TRBD1 (6 bases). Germline-derived CDR1 and CDR2 are SGDLS and YYNGEE. The germline V and J ends were trimmed by 3 bases and 1 base, with 14 bases remaining between them. The CDR3 has 16 amino acids. This chain's CDR3 is CASSEKTGASYNEQFF. The CDR3 nucleotides are TGTGCCAGCAGCGAGAAGACAGGCGCATCCTACAATGAGCAGTTCTTC.

The chain uses TRBV5-6 and TRBJ2-5; D may correspond to TRBD1 or TRBD2 (5 bases each). Germline CDR1 is SGHDT and CDR2 is YYEEEE. The CDR3 is made up of 13 amino acids. V lost 2 bases and J lost 4, with 9 bases in between. CDR3 nucleotides: TGTGCCAGCAGCTTTGGGGGATCAGAGACCCAGTACTTC. This encodes CASSFGGSETQYF.

V gene TRBV4-1 combines with J gene TRBJ1-6; D might be TRBD1 (6 bases). The CDR3 spans 16 residues. Germline V gene sequence: CDR1 MGHRA, CDR2 YSYEKL. Trimming took 4 bases from V and 6 from J, leaving 16 bases between them. The CDR3 loop is CASSPPQGVGNSPLHF. Written as DNA, the CDR3 is TGCGCCAGCAGCCCTCCACAGGGTGTAGGTAATTCACCCCTCCACTTT.

This clonotype was observed a few times. The chain employs TRBV20-1 and TRBJ1-1; D is perhaps TRBD1 (5 bases). The V gene lost 6 bases and the J gene lost 1 base, with 9 bases spanning the gap. The CDR3 spans 12 residues. Germline CDR1 reads DFQATT; CDR2 reads SNEGSKA (reference sequence). The CDR3 coding sequence is TGCAGTGCCACGGACAAGAACACTGAAGCTTTCTTT. Protein product: CSATDKNTEAFF.

The chain couples TRBV4-1 to TRBJ2-7; tentative D call: TRBD2 (6 bases). V was clipped by 0 bases and J by 9 bases, with 24 bases between them. The CDR3 is 17 residues long. Germline V gives CDR1 MGHRA, CDR2 YSYEKL. The CDR3 region is CASSQEGRGAGRDRQYF. CDR3 in DNA: TGCGCCAGCAGCCAAGAAGGAAGAGGGGCGGGACGAGATCGGCAGTACTTC.

This chain connects TRBV25-1 to TRBJ2-1; maybe TRBD1 (5 bases). Germline CDR1 and CDR2: MGHDK and SYGVNS. This CDR3 has 15 residues. V was cut by 2 bases and J by 0 bases, with 8 bases left in between. In DNA form, the CDR3 reads TGTGCCAGCAGTGAACAGGGTCCCTCCTACAATGAGCAGTTCTTC. Encoded protein: CASSEQGPSYNEQFF.

The chain is built from TRBV20-1 and TRBJ2-5; a possible D gene is TRBD2 (5 bases). V lost 5 bases and J lost 3, with 7 bases in between. CDR3 length: 11 amino acids. CDR1 DFQATT and CDR2 SNEGSKA come from the germline V gene (reference sequence). The CDR3 loop reads CSAERKETQYF. The CDR3 DNA reads as TGCAGTGCTGAGCGGAAAGAGACCCAGTACTTC.

This chain links TRBV7-2 with TRBJ2-5; no reliable D call. V gave up 2 bases and J gave up 4 bases, with 14 bases separating them. The CDR3 covers 15 residues. The germline gives CDR1 SGHTA, CDR2 FQGNSA. In DNA form, the CDR3 reads TGTGCCAGCAGCTTACTGTCAGTACGGCGAGAGACCCAGTACTTC. Translating gives CASSLLSVRRETQYF.

The V and J genes are TRBV4-2 and TRBJ1-3; maybe TRBD1 (6 bases). Germline loops: CDR1 LGHNA, CDR2 YNFKEQ. The CDR3 runs to 15 residues. V lost 3 bases to trimming and J lost 8 bases, with 17 bases between them. The CDR3 loop is CASSQRARGEDTIYF. The CDR3 nucleotides read TGTGCCAGCAGCCAGCGGGCCAGGGGCGAGGACACCATATATTTT.

The chain combines TRBV7-2 with TRBJ2-2, with 8 bases lining up with TRBD1. The CDR3 is made up of 16 amino acids. Losses at the gene ends were 2 bases for V and 4 bases for J; bases not matched to a gene: 6. CDR1 is SGHTA and CDR2 is FQGNSA in the germline V gene. CDR3 sequence: CASSLIGQGGTGELFF. The CDR3 nucleotides read TGTGCCAGCAGCTTAATCGGACAGGGAGGCACCGGGGAGCTGTTTTTT. The whole variable domain, remainder taken from reference TRBV7-2 and TRBJ2-2, is GAGVSQSPSNKVTEKGKDVELRCDPISGHTALYWYRQSLGQGLEFLIYFQGNSAPDKSGLPSDRFSAERTGGSVSTLTIQRTQQEDSAVYLCASSLIGQGGTGELFFGEGSRLTVL.

At least ten counts were recorded for this clonotype. The genes are TRBV5-1 and TRBJ1-4; unclear D gene. CDR1 and CDR2 from the germline V gene are SGHRS and YFSETQ. The CDR3 has 13 amino acids. Trimming stripped 5 bases from V and 5 bases from J, with 10 bases between. The CDR3 is CASRIGGNEKLFF. CDR3 coding DNA: TGCGCCAGCAGAATAGGAGGGAATGAAAAACTGTTTTTT.

A few counts support this clonotype. The chain is built from TRBV28 and TRBJ2-7; TRBD2 matches 8 bases. Germline CDR1 reads MDHEN; CDR2 reads SYDVKM. The CDR3 has 13 amino acids. Written as DNA, the CDR3 is TGTGTCACACGGGAGGGCGGCTCCTACGAGCAGTACTTC. This encodes CVTREGGSYEQYF.

There are a few counts of this clonotype. The genes are TRBV6-5 and TRBJ1-1, with 7 bases fitting TRBD1. Germline V lookup: CDR1 MNHEY, CDR2 SVGAGI. The CDR3 spans 15 residues. V gave up 0 bases and J gave up 4 bases; unmatched junction bases: 5. For the CDR3, the DNA is TGTGCCAGCAGTTACTCGAGGGGGCGACGCACTGAAGCTTTCTTT. Translated, it gives CASSYSRGRRTEAFF.

The rearrangement uses TRBV19 and TRBJ1-1, with a weak D call TRBD1 (6 bases). CDR1 and CDR2 from the germline V gene are LNHDA and SQIVND (reference sequence). V was clipped by 4 bases and J by 3 bases, with 15 bases between them. The CDR3 length is 15 residues. The CDR3 sequence is CASSNGQPYDTEAFF. DNA for the CDR3: TGTGCCAGTAGTAATGGACAGCCTTATGACACTGAAGCTTTCTTT.

The rearrangement links TRBV15 to TRBJ1-2; 9 bases line up with TRBD1. CDR3 length equals 16 residues. V dropped 1 base and J dropped 7; count of bases not matched to a gene: 10. Germline CDR1 is LNHNV and CDR2 is YYDKDF (reference sequence). In nucleotides, the CDR3 is TGTGCCACCAGCAGAGCCCCGGGACAGGGTTTTACTGGCTACACCTTC. Translating gives CATSRAPGQGFTGYTF.

This clonotype is a singleton in its sample. The chain couples TRBV27 to TRBJ2-7; 7 bases are a match to TRBD2. The CDR3 consists of 14 residues. Trimming removed 4 bases from V and 6 bases from J; junction bases left unmatched: 9. From germline, CDR1 is MNHEY and CDR2 SMNVEV (reference sequence). The CDR3 DNA reads TGTGCCAGCAGTTCCGGGGACCAGCGGGGCGAGCAGTACTTC. It specifies CASSSGDQRGEQYF.

In nucleotides, the CDR3 is TGTGCCAGCAGCACAAGACAGGGGGGAGAAGCTTTCTTT. This sequence encodes CASSTRQGGEAFF. The V call is TRBV3-1, the J call TRBJ1-1, with 9 bases identical to TRBD1. The trim removed 5 bases at V and 8 bases at J, leaving 6 bases unmatched. The germline V gene has CDR1 LGHDT and CDR2 YNNKEL (reference sequence). There are 13 residues in the CDR3.